The clone carrying this T cell receptor beta chain was observed a few times. Amplification targeted TCR beta CDR3 regions from RNA transcripts. HTBI primers were used for first-round RT-PCR of the TCR CDR3. From the multiplex PCR reads, TCRdb called clonotypes with MiXCR, one entry per CDR3 protein. The sample comprises some 560,000 distinct CDR3 sequences, 12% to 15% of which are singletons, and approximately 13% rests with the top ten. This sample was taken from a study of T cells in Graves' hyperthyroidism and ophthalmopathy. Germline V CDR1 and CDR2: MNHNS, SASEGT. V was cut by 10 bases and J by 5 bases, with 14 bases left in between. The CDR3 totals 13 residues.

The sequenced material came from blood. This sequence joins TRBV6-1 and TRBJ2-2; unclear D gene. The clonotype comes from a middle-aged woman with Graves' hyperthyroidism. CDR3 in amino acids: CATLSTGTGELFF. The CDR3 bases are TGTGCCACCCTTTCGACCGGGACCGGGGAGCTGTTTTTT.